This passage covers 20 T cell receptor beta chains from one sample sequenced in a study of vaccination and CD4 T cells after COVID-19. These TCRs are of unknown antigen specificity. The Oncomine TCR Beta short-read assay was applied to DNA of cultured CD4+ T cells. TCRdb independently ran MiXCR on the PCR reads; one entry per CDR3 protein. The sample shows around 5,000 distinct CDR3 sequences, roughly 46% of them seen only once. Treatment reported: roughly 10-day PBMC culture with coronavirus spike peptide pools or control peptides (ViraFEST assay). The source was CD4+ T cells from blood, cultured in vitro, collected after SARS-CoV-2 vaccination. These TCRs come from a human donor who had recovered from COVID-19.

There are a few counts of this clonotype. The CDR3 region is CATSVSNQPQHF. The CDR3 DNA is TGTGCCACCAGTGTCTCCAATCAGCCCCAGCATTTT. The chain links TRBV24-1 to TRBJ1-5, with no clear D. CDR1 is KGHDR, CDR2 SFDVKD, per germline. Trimming left V 5 bases short and J 3 bases short, with 4 bases between. This CDR3 spans 12 amino acids.

The sample holds a few counts of this clonotype. This chain connects TRBV19 to TRBJ1-5, with TRBD1 identical over 8 bases. This CDR3 spans 15 amino acids. Germline-derived CDR1 and CDR2 are LNHDA and SQIVND (reference sequence). Germline trimming cut 5 bases from V and 5 bases from J; bases unmatched to any gene: 8. The CDR3, as DNA: TGTGCCAGTAGTGGCGGACAGGGTTTTTATCAGCCCCAGCATTTT. As protein: CASSGGQGFYQPQHF.

The chain joins TRBV7-2 to TRBJ1-2, with D unclear. This CDR3 region has 13 residues. Trimming took 1 base from V and 1 from J, leaving 4 bases between them. CDR1 is SGHTA and CDR2 is FQGNSA in the germline V gene. The CDR3 DNA reads TGTGCCAGCAGCTTAGACAATAACTATGGCTACACCTTC. This encodes CASSLDNNYGYTF.

This clonotype has only one observation. V gene TRBV11-1 combines with J gene TRBJ2-3; D is possibly TRBD2 (5 bases). Germline lookup yields CDR1 SGHAT and CDR2 FQDESV (reference sequence). The CDR3 length is 16 residues. Trimming removed 5 bases from V and 5 bases from J, with 20 bases in between. The DNA of the CDR3 is TGTGCCAGCAGCCACGGAGGAATGAGTTTTGGAGATACGCAGTATTTT. Translated: CASSHGGMSFGDTQYF.

This clonotype was picked up a small number of times. In DNA form, the CDR3 reads TGCAGTGCTAAGGATTCACGACAGGGGAACACTGAAGCTTTCTTT. Translating it yields CSAKDSRQGNTEAFF. The gene calls are TRBV20-1 and TRBJ1-1, with 7 nucleotides matching TRBD1. Germline CDR1 and CDR2: DFQATT and SNEGSKA (reference sequence). Germline trimming cut 4 bases from V and 1 base from J; bases unmatched to any gene: 9. The CDR3 covers 15 residues.

The rearrangement joins TRBV7-2 to TRBJ1-5; 7 bases align to TRBD1. The CDR3 covers 13 residues. Trimming removed 3 bases from V and 5 bases from J; junction bases left unmatched: 1. Germline values: CDR1 SGHTA, CDR2 FQGNSA. The CDR3 region has the DNA TGTGCCAGCAGCTTCACAGGGGATCAGCCCCAGCATTTT. This encodes CASSFTGDQPQHF.

The chain uses TRBV20-1 and TRBJ2-1; 7 nucleotides match TRBD2. Germline CDR1 reads DFQATT; CDR2 reads SNEGSKA (reference sequence). The CDR3 is made up of 15 amino acids. V was clipped by 3 bases and J by 1 base; unmatched bases: 6. CDR3 nucleotides: TGCAGTGCTAGTGGCAGGGAGGGGTCCTACAATGAGCAGTTCTTC. It yields the protein CSASGREGSYNEQFF.

This sequence joins TRBV7-9 and TRBJ2-3; the D gene is possibly TRBD2 (6 bases). The CDR3 sequence is 16 residues long. Trimming shortened V by 2 bases and J by 1 base, and 13 bases separated the two germline ends. Germline loops: CDR1 SEHNR, CDR2 FQNEAQ (reference sequence). The CDR3 DNA follows: TGTGCCAGCAGCTTACTAGCGTGGGGCCGCACAGATACGCAGTATTTT. Amino acid sequence: CASSLLAWGRTDTQYF.

This clonotype was seen a few times. This rearrangement joins TRBV12-3 or TRBV12-4 to TRBJ1-2; the D gene is possibly TRBD1 (5 bases). V lost 4 bases and J lost 2, with 11 bases in between. The CDR3 covers 14 residues. CDR3 DNA sequence: TGTGCCAGCAGTTGGGGCGACAGAAACTATGGCTACACCTTC. It specifies CASSWGDRNYGYTF.

J is TRBJ2-1 and V is TRBV20-1; 14 nucleotides agree with TRBD2. This CDR3 is 17 amino acids long. From germline, CDR1 is DFQATT and CDR2 SNEGSKA (reference sequence). The V and J ends lost 7 bases and 3 bases, in that order; junction bases with no gene match: 11. The CDR3 sequence: CSVGTSGSIGSYNEQFF. As DNA, the CDR3 is TGCAGTGTCGGGACTAGCGGGAGTATCGGGAGCTACAATGAGCAGTTCTTC.

The sample holds a few counts of this clonotype. The CDR3 DNA reads as TGTGCCAGCAGGAGGGGGTGGGGGACCCAGTACTTC. Translating it yields CASRRGWGTQYF. The chain joins TRBV11-2 to TRBJ2-5; D may be TRBD1 (6 bases). The CDR3 spans 12 residues. Germline V gene sequence: CDR1 SGHAT, CDR2 FQNNGV. V was pared by 6 bases and J by 7 bases, with 12 bases between.

The chain combines TRBV6-1 with TRBJ2-3; D possibly uses TRBD1 or TRBD2 (5 bases each). Trimming shortened V by 2 bases and J by 6 bases, and 18 bases separated the two germline ends. Germline V gene sequence: CDR1 MNHNS, CDR2 SASEGT. The length of the CDR3 is 16 residues. CDR3 protein: CASSEQGGSGGDTQYF. The CDR3 DNA sequence: TGTGCCAGCAGTGAACAGGGCGGATCAGGCGGGGATACGCAGTATTTT.

The chain couples TRBV6-1 to TRBJ1-1, with TRBD1 identical over 7 bases. This CDR3 spans 13 amino acids. The V and J ends lost 6 bases and 2 bases, in that order; junction bases with no gene match: 3. The germline V gene has CDR1 MNHNS and CDR2 SASEGT. The DNA of the CDR3 is TGTGCCAGCAGATGGGACAGTAACACTGAAGCTTTCTTT. Its protein product is CASRWDSNTEAFF.

The chain has TRBV28 and TRBJ1-2, with a tentative D call TRBD1 (5 bases). CDR3 length: 14 residues. The V end lost 6 bases, the J end lost 6 bases, and 17 bases lay between the germline ends. CDR1 is MDHEN, CDR2 SYDVKM, per germline. DNA for the CDR3: TGTGCCAGCAGCCCATCGGGGGGGTCAAATGGCTACACCTTC. Translating gives CASSPSGGSNGYTF.

The gene calls are TRBV20-1 and TRBJ2-6; 11 positions agree with TRBD2. CDR1 is DFQATT, CDR2 SNEGSKA, per germline (reference sequence). CDR3 length: 18 amino acids. J gave up 2 bases and V 3 bases, and 9 bases lay outside the gene matches. The CDR3 loop is CSASDSGRASPGANVLTF. Written as DNA, the CDR3 is TGCAGTGCTAGTGATAGCGGGAGGGCCAGTCCTGGGGCCAACGTCCTGACTTTC.

On this clonotype: This may be a read error, as it is one base from a much larger clone. The CDR3 sequence: CSATTTNSSLHF. The DNA for the CDR3 is TGCAGTGCTACCACAACCAATTCATCCCTCCACTTT. The V call is TRBV20-1, the J call TRBJ1-6; unclear D gene. CDR3 size: 12 residues. The germline V gene encodes CDR1 DFQATT and CDR2 SNEGSKA (reference sequence).

The V gene is TRBV2, the J gene TRBJ1-1, with D perhaps TRBD1 (5 bases). Trimming shortened V by 3 bases and J by 0 bases, and 14 bases separated the two germline ends. The CDR3 loop spans 16 amino acids. Per the germline V gene, CDR1 is SNHLY and CDR2 is FYNNEI. DNA for the CDR3: TGTGCCAGCAGTGATCAGCTGTGGGGGGTGAACACTGAAGCTTTCTTT. This encodes CASSDQLWGVNTEAFF.

V is TRBV20-1 and J is TRBJ2-5; TRBD2 agrees at 8 bases. The germline gives CDR1 DFQATT, CDR2 SNEGSKA (reference sequence). The CDR3 loop spans 14 amino acids. V lost 3 bases, J lost 5 bases, and 8 bases stayed unmatched. The CDR3, as DNA: TGCAGTGCTAGGCCGGGGGGGTTCGGGGAGACCCAGTACTTC. It encodes CSARPGGFGETQYF.

This clonotype is termed hyperexpanded. J is TRBJ1-5 and V is TRBV20-1, with 10 bases that match TRBD1. There are 16 residues in the CDR3. Per the germline V gene, CDR1 is DFQATT and CDR2 is SNEGSKA (reference sequence). The ends lost 6 bases at V and 1 base at J; junction bases unmatched: 9. The CDR3 here is CSASRQGAGSNQPQHF. CDR3 in DNA: TGCAGTGCAAGTAGACAGGGGGCTGGGAGCAATCAGCCCCAGCATTTT.

This chain uses TRBV9 with TRBJ2-7; the D is unclear. The CDR3 covers 12 residues. Trimming removed 10 bases at V and 2 bases at J, with 13 bases between. The V gene's germline CDR1 is SGDLS and CDR2 YYNGEE. The CDR3 loop is CARGNRAYEQYF. DNA for the CDR3: TGTGCCCGTGGGAACAGAGCCTACGAGCAGTACTTC.